This entry concerns a single T cell receptor beta chain. Using immunoSEQ multiplex PCR, the repertoire was profiled, and TCRdb retains in-frame clones only, with some absent. Of 150,000 to 200,000 clones detected, 85% to 90% appear once; the ten largest clones hold under 14%. This sample was taken from a study of T cell responses to AZD1222 COVID-19 vaccine. Germline loops: CDR1 KGHSH, CDR2 LQKENI. The CDR3 covers 14 residues. Trimming stripped 4 bases from V and 3 bases from J, with 12 bases between. This sequence joins TRBV18 and TRBJ1-1; no clear D. The source of this sequence is an adult who received the AZD1222 COVID-19 vaccine. This material consisted of peripheral blood, taken 28 days after the second AZD1222 dose. The CDR3 region is CASSRKDSDTEAFF. CDR3 sequence (DNA): TGTGCCAGCTCACGGAAAGACTCCGACACTGAAGCTTTCTTT.